The entry that follows covers one TCR beta chain sequence. The data were obtained in a study of cytotoxic CD8 clonotypes in ibrutinib-treated CLL. Study background: Samples showed on average about 280,000 productive templates and about 94,000 productive rearrangements.

The table came from immunoSEQ multiplex PCR; TCRdb's copy has only in-frame clones and leaves some out. The profile shows about 140,000 clones, about 91% of them singletons. The CDR3 length is 15 residues. CDR1 and CDR2 from the germline V gene are SEHNR and FQNEAQ (reference sequence). V lost 4 bases, J lost 0 bases, and 13 bases lay in between. The chain joins TRBV7-9 to TRBJ2-7; D is undetermined. This sample comprised PBMCs, obtained after 12 months of ibrutinib treatment. This TCR was recovered from a human donor with chronic lymphocytic leukemia. The chain's CDR3 is CASSSGEGISYEQYF. The CDR3 DNA reads TGTGCCAGCAGCTCAGGCGAAGGGATCTCCTACGAGCAGTACTTC.